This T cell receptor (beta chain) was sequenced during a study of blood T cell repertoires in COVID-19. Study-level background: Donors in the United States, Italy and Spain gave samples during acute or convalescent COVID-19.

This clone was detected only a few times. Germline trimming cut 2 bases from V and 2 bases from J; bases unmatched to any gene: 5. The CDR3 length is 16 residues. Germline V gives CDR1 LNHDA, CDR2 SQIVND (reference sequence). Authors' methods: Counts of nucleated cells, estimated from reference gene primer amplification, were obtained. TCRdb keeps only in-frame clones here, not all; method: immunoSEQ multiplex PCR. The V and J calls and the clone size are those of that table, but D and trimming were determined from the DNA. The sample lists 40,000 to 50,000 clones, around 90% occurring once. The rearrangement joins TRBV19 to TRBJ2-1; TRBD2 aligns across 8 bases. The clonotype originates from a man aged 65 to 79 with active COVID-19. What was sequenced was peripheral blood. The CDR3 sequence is CASSINSGATYNEQFF. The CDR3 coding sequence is TGTGCCAGTAGTATAAATAGCGGGGCAACCTACAATGAGCAGTTCTTC.